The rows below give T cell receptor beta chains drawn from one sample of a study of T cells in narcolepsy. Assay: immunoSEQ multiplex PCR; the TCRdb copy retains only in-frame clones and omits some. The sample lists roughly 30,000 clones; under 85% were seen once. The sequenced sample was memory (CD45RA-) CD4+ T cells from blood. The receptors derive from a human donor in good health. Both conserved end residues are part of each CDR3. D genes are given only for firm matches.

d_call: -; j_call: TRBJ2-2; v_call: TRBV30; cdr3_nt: TGTGCCTGGGAGCCGGGACAGAACACCGGGGAGCTGTTTTTT; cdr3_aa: CAWEPGQNTGELFF
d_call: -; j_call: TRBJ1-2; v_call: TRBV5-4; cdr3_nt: TGTGCCAGCAGCCCCACCCTCCTTCAGGGCTCTGGCTACACCTTC; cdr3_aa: CASSPTLLQGSGYTF
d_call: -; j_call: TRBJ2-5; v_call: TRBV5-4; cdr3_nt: TGTGCCAGCAGCTTTATGAGCTTAGGGAGGACCCAGTACTTC; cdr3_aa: CASSFMSLGRTQYF
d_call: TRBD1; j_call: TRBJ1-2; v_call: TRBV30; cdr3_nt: TGTGCCTGGAGTTCCAGACAGGGGGCCAACTATGGCTACACCTTC; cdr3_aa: CAWSSRQGANYGYTF
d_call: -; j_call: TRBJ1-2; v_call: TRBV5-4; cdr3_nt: TGTGCCAGCACCTCTCCGGGGGGCTATGGCTACACCTTC; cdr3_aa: CASTSPGGYGYTF
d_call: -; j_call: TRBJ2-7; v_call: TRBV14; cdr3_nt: TGTGCCAGCAGCCAAGATCTCTCCAAAGGGCAGTACTTC; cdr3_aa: CASSQDLSKGQYF
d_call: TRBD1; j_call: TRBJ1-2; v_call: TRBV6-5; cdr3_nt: TGTGCCAGCAGCCCTTTACAGGGGGGCTACACCTTC; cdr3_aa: CASSPLQGGYTF
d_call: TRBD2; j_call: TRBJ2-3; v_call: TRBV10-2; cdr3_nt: TGCGCCAGCAGGTTAACGGGAGGGCACACAGATACGCAGTATTTT; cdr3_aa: CASRLTGGHTDTQYF
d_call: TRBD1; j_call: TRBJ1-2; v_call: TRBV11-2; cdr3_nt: TGTGCCAGCAGCTTAGGACAGGGGATCTCAAGCTATGGCTACACCTTC; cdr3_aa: CASSLGQGISSYGYTF
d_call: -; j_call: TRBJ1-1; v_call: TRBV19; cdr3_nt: TGTGCCAGTAGTATAGTTACCGGGGGGAACACTGAAGCTTTCTTT; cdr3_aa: CASSIVTGGNTEAFF
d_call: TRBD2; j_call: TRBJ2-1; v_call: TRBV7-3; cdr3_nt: TGTGCCAGCAGCTTCTCGGGAGGGGCCCACAATGAGCAGTTCTTC; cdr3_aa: CASSFSGGAHNEQFF
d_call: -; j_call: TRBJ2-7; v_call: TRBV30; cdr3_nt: TGTGCCTGGAGTGTTCTCGGGACTTCCTACGAGCAGTACTTC; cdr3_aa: CAWSVLGTSYEQYF
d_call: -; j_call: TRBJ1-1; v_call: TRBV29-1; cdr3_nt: TGCAGCGCCTCGGTCGGCACTGAAGCTTTCTTT; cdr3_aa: CSASVGTEAFF
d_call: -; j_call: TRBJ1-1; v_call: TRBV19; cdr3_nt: TGTGCCAGTAGTATAGACAGGGTGGGGACTGAAGCTTTCTTT; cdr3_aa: CASSIDRVGTEAFF
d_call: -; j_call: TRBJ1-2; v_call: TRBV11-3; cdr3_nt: TGTGCCAGCAGCTTAGATCCTCACGGAGGCTACACCTTC; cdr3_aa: CASSLDPHGGYTF
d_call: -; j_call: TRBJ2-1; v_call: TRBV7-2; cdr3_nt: TGTGCCAGCAGCTTAGGTTTCTCCCGGGGCGATGAGCAGTTCTTC; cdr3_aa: CASSLGFSRGDEQFF